This record looks at one T cell receptor beta chain sequence and its context. Its antigen remains unidentified. A sort by CD45RO/CCR7/CD25/CD127/CD95/CD27 yielded CD4+ naive, central memory, regulatory and stem cell-like memory cells. The sample comes from a study of beta chain features in type 1 diabetes. The investigators reverse transcribed all of the isolated RNA, so they sequenced expressed TCRB transcripts. Sequenced by immunoSEQ multiplex PCR; TCRdb stores in-frame clones only, minus some. The table shows roughly 42,000 clones, with approximately 48% occurring only once. Study-wide points: Compared to healthy donors, patients appeared to have naive, central memory and Treg TCRB repertoires that were more alike.

There are 16 residues in the CDR3. V lost 2 bases and J lost 2; bases outside the gene matches: 6. Germline-derived CDR1 and CDR2 are LNHDA and SQIVND (reference sequence). The chain employs TRBV19 and TRBJ2-1, with 7 bases fitting TRBD2. Sequenced sample: stem cell memory CD4+ T cells from blood. The receptor was derived from a woman aged 25 to 39 in good health. The CDR3 sequence is CASSISGGSPYNEQFF. In DNA, the CDR3 is TGTGCCAGTAGTATAAGCGGCGGGAGTCCCTACAATGAGCAGTTCTTC.